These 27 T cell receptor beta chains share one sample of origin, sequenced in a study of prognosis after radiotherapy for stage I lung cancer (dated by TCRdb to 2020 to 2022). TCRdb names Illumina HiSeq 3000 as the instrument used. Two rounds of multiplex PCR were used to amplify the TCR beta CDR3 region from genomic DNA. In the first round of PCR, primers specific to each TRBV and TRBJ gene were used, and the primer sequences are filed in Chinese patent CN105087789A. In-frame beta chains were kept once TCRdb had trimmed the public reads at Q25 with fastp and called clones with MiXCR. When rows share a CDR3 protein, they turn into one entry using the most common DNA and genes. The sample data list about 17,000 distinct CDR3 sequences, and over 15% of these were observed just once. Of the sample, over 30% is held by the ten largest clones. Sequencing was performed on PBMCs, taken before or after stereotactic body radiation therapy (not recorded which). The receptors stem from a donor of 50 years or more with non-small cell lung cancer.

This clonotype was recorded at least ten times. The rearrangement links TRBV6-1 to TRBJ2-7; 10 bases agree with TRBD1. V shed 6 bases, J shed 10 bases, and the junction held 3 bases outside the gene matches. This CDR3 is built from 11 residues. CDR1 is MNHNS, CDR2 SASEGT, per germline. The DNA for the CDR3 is TGTGCCAGCAGGCGACAGGGGGCACAGTACTTC. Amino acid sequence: CASRRQGAQYF.

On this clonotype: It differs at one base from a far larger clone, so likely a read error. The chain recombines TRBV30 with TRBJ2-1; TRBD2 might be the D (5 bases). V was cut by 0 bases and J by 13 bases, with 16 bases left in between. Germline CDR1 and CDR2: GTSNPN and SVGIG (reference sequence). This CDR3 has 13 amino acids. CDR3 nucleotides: TGTGCCTGGAGTGTTTTAGAGGGAACGGGCCAGTTCTTC. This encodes CAWSVLEGTGQFF. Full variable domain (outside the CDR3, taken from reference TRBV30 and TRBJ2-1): SQTIHQWPATLVQPVGSPLSLECTVEGTSNPNLYWYRQAAGRGLQLLFYSVGIGQISSEVPQNLSASRPQDRQFILSSKKLLLSDSGFYLCAWSVLEGTGQFFGPGTRLTVL.

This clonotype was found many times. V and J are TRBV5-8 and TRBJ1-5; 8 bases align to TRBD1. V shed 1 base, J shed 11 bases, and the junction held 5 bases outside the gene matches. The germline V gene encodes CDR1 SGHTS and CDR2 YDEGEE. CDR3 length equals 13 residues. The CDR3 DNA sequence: TGTGCCAGCAGCTTGCCAGGGGGCCGGACCCAGCATTTT. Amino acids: CASSLPGGRTQHF.

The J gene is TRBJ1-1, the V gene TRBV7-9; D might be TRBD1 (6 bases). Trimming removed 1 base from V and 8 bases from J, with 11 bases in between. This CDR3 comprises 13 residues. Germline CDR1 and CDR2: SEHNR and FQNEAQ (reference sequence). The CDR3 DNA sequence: TGTGCCAGCAGCTTAGTTTGGGGGCTCGAAGCTTTCTTT. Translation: CASSLVWGLEAFF.

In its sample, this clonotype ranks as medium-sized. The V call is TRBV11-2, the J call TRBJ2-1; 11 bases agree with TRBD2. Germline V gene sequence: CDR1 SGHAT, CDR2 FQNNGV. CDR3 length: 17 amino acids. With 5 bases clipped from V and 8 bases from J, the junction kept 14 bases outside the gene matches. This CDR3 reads CASSQLPLAGGLDEQFF. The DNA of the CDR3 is TGTGCCAGCAGCCAACTGCCCCTAGCGGGAGGCCTCGATGAGCAGTTCTTC.

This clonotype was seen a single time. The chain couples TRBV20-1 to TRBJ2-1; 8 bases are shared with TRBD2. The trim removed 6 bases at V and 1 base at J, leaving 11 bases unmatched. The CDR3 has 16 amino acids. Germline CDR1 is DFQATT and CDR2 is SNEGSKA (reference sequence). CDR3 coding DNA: TGCAGTGCGCCCTCCTCGCTAGCGGGTTCCTACAATGAGCAGTTCTTC. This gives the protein CSAPSSLAGSYNEQFF.

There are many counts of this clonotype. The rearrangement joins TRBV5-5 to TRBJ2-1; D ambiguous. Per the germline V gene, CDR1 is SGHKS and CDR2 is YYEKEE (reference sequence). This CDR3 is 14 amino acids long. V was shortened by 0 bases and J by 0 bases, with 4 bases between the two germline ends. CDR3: CASSLGFSYNEQFF. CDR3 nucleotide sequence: TGTGCCAGCAGCTTGGGGTTCTCCTACAATGAGCAGTTCTTC.

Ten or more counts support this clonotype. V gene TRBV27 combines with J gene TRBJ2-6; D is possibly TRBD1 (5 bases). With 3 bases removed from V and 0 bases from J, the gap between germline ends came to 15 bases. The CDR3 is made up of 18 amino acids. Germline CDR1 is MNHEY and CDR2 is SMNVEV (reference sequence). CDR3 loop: CASSFSRRQSSGANVLTF. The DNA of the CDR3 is TGTGCCAGCAGTTTCTCCCGCCGACAGTCCTCTGGGGCCAACGTCCTGACTTTC. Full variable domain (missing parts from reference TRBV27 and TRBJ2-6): EAQVTQNPRYLITVTGKKLTVTCSQNMNHEYMSWYRQDPGLGLRQIYYSMNVEVTDKGDVPEGYKVSRKEKRNFPLILESPSPNQTSLYFCASSFSRRQSSGANVLTFGAGSRLTVL.

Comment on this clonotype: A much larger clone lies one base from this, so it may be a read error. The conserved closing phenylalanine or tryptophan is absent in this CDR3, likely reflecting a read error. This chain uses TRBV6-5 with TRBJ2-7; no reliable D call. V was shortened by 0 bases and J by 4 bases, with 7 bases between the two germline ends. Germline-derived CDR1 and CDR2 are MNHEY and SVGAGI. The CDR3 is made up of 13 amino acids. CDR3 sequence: CASSYSVGYEQYL. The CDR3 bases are TGTGCCAGCAGTTACTCTGTGGGGTACGAGCAGTACCTC.

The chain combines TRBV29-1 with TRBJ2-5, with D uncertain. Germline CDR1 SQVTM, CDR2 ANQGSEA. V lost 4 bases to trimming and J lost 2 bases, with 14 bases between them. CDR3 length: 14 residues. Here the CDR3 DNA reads TGCAGCGTTGTGGGGAACGGGTATCAAGAGACCCAGTACTTC. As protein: CSVVGNGYQETQYF.

CDR3 coding DNA: TGTGCCAGCAGCTTAGTTCGGGGTGGTAGCTACGAGCAGTACTTC. Protein: CASSLVRGGSYEQYF. This rearrangement joins TRBV7-2 to TRBJ2-7, with D perhaps matching TRBD2 (5 bases). This CDR3 is built from 15 residues. The germline V and J ends were trimmed by 1 base and 3 bases, with 13 bases remaining between them. Germline CDR1 and CDR2: SGHTA and FQGNSA.

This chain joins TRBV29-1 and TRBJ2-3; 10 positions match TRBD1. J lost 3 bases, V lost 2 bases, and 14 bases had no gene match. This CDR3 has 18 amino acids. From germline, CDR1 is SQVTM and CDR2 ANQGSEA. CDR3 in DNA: TGCAGCGTTGAATATGACTGCTTGGACAGGGGGTGGACAGATACGCAGTATTTT. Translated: CSVEYDCLDRGWTDTQYF.

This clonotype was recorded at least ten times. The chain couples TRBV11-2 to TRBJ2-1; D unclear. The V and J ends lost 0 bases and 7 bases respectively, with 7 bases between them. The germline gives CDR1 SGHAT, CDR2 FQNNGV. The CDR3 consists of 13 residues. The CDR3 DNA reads TGTGCCAGCAGCTTAGATAGCCTTAATGAGCAGTTCTTC. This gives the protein CASSLDSLNEQFF.

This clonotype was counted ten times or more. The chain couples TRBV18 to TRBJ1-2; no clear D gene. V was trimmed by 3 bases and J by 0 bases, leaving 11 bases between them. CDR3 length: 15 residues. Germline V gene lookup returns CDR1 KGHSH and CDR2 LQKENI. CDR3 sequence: CASSPIEGPNYGYTF. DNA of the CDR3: TGTGCCAGCTCACCGATCGAAGGTCCTAACTATGGCTACACCTTC.

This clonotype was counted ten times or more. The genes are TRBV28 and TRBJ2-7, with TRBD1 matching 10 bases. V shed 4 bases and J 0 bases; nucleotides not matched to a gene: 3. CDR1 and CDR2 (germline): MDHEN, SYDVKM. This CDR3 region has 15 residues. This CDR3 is CASSSGQGSSYEQYF. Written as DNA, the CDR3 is TGTGCCAGCAGTTCGGGACAGGGGAGCTCCTACGAGCAGTACTTC.

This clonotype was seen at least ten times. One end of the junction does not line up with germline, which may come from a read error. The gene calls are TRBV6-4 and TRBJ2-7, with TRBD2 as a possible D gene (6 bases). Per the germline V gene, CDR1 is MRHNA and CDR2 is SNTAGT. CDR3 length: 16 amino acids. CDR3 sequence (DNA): TGTGCCAGCAGTTACTCGAATGCCGGGAGAGGCTACGAGCAGTACTTC. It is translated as CASSYSNAGRGYEQYF.

The DNA of the CDR3 is TGTGCCAGTAGTCCCGCGTGGGAGCCGGAGGAGACCCAGTACTTC. Its translation: CASSPAWEPEETQYF. V and J are TRBV19 and TRBJ2-5, with a possible D match to TRBD2 (5 bases). Germline lookup yields CDR1 LNHDA and CDR2 SQIVND (reference sequence). The CDR3 extends over 15 amino acids. The V gene lost 5 bases and the J gene lost 5 bases, with 18 bases spanning the gap.

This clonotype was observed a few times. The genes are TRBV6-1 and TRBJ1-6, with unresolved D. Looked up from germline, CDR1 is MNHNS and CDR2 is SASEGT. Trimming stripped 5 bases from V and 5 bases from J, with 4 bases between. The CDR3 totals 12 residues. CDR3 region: CASSRDNSPLHF. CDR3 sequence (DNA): TGTGCCAGCAGTCGGGATAATTCACCCCTCCACTTT.

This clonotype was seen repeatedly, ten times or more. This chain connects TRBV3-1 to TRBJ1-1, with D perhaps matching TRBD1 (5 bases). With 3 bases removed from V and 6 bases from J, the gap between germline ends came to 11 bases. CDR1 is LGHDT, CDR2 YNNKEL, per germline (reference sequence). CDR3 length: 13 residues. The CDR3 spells CASSQRGAPEAFF. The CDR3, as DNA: TGTGCCAGCAGCCAGAGGGGTGCGCCTGAAGCTTTCTTT.

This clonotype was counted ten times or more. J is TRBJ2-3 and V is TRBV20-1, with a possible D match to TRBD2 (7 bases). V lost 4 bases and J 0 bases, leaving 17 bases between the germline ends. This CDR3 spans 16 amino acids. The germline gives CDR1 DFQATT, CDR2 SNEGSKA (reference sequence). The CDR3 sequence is CSAIQARGLSTDTQYF. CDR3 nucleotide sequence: TGCAGTGCTATCCAGGCGCGGGGGCTTAGCACAGATACGCAGTATTTT.

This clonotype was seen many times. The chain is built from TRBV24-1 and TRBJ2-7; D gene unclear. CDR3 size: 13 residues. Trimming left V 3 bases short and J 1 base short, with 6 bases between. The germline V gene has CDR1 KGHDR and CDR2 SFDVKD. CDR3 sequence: CATSDQVSYEQYF. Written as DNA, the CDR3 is TGTGCCACCAGTGATCAGGTGTCCTACGAGCAGTACTTC.

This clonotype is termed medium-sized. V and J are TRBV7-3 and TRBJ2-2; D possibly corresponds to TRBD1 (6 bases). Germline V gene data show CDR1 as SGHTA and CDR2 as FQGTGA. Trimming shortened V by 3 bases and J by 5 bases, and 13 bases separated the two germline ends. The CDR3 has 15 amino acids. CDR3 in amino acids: CASSLTDRLTGELFF. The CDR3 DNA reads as TGTGCCAGCAGCTTGACCGACAGGTTAACCGGGGAGCTGTTTTTT. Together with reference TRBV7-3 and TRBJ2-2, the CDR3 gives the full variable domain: GAGVSQTPSNKVTEKGKYVELRCDPISGHTALYWYRQSLGQGPEFLIYFQGTGAADDSGLPNDRFFAVRPEGSVSTLKIQRTERGDSAVYLCASSLTDRLTGELFFGEGSRLTVL.

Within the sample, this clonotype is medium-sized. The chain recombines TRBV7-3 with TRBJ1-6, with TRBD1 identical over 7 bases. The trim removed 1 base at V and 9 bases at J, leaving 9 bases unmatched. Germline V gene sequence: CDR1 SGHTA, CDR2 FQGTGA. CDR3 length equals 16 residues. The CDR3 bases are TGTGCCAGCAGCTTAAGGGTAGGGGGCTTGGGTTCACCCCTCCACTTT. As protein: CASSLRVGGLGSPLHF.

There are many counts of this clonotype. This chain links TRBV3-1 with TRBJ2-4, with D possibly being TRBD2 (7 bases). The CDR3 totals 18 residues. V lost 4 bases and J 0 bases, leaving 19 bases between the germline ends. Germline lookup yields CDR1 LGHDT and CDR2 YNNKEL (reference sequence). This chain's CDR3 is CASSPLAGAALAKNIQYF. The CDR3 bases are TGTGCCAGCAGCCCGCTGGCGGGGGCCGCTCTAGCCAAAAACATTCAGTACTTC.

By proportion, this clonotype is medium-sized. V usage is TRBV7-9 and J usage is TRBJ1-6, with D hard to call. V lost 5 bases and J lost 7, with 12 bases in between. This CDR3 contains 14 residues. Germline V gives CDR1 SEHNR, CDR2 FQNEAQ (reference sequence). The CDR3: CASSIKGRNSPLHF. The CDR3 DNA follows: TGTGCCAGCAGCATCAAGGGCCGCAATTCACCCCTCCACTTT.

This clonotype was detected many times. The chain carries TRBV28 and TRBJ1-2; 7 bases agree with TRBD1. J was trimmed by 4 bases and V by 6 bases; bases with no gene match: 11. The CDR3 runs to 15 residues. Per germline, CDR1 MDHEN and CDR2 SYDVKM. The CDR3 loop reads CASRSDRDSFYGYTF. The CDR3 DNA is TGTGCCAGCAGGTCCGACCGGGACAGCTTCTATGGCTACACCTTC.

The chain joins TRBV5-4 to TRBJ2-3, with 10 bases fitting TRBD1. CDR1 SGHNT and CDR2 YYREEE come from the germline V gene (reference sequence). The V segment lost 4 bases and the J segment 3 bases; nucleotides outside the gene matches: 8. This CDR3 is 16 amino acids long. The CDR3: CASSRGDRGGTDTQYF. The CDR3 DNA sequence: TGTGCCAGCAGCCGCGGGGACAGGGGAGGGACAGATACGCAGTATTTT.